The 30 T cell receptor beta chains given below trace back to one sample, sequenced in a study of blood T cell repertoires in COVID-19. The repertoire was sequenced with immunoSEQ multiplex PCR; TCRdb's copy has only in-frame clones and lacks some. The table has around 100,000 clones, roughly 86% seen once. The sequencing sample was made of peripheral blood. Every receptor here comes from a man in his forties with acute or convalescent COVID-19.

The chain joins TRBV2 to TRBJ2-3; 10 bases map to TRBD2. The germline CDR1 and CDR2 sequences are SNHLY and FYNNEI. V shed 6 bases, J shed 2 bases, and the junction held 2 bases outside the gene matches. This CDR3 comprises 14 residues. The CDR3 reads CASSGLAATDTQYF. The CDR3 DNA reads as TGTGCCAGCAGCGGACTAGCGGCCACAGATACGCAGTATTTT. The whole variable domain, remainder taken from reference TRBV2 and TRBJ2-3, is EPEVTQTPSHQVTQMGQEVILRCVPISNHLYFYWYRQILGQKVEFLVSFYNNEISEKSEIFDDQFSVERPDGSNFTLKIRSTKLEDSAMYFCASSGLAATDTQYFGPGTRLTVL.

The chain uses TRBV18 and TRBJ2-1; perhaps TRBD2 as D (5 bases). This CDR3 contains 16 residues. Trimming removed 1 base at V and 7 bases at J, with 17 bases between. Germline loops: CDR1 KGHSH, CDR2 LQKENI. The CDR3 protein is CASSPQSRTPRNEQFF. Written as DNA, the CDR3 is TGTGCCAGCTCACCACAGTCTCGGACTCCCAGGAATGAGCAGTTCTTC.

CDR3 nucleotide sequence: TGTGCCAGCAGCCACAGCGGGGGGTTGAGGACTGAAGCTTTCTTT. Its protein is CASSHSGGLRTEAFF. The chain uses TRBV7-9 and TRBJ1-1, with D maybe TRBD1 (5 bases). The ends were cut back, 5 bases at V and 5 bases at J, with 18 bases in the middle. This CDR3 has 15 residues. In germline, CDR1 is SEHNR, CDR2 FQNEAQ (reference sequence).

V gene TRBV5-6 combines with J gene TRBJ2-1, with a tentative D call TRBD2 (6 bases). Germline lookup yields CDR1 SGHDT and CDR2 YYEEEE. CDR3 size: 15 residues. Trimming took 6 bases from V and 4 from J, leaving 17 bases between them. The CDR3 loop is CASTLRSGPYNEQFF. The DNA for the CDR3 is TGTGCCAGCACCCTCCGGAGCGGGCCTTACAATGAGCAGTTCTTC.

V and J are TRBV7-2 and TRBJ1-5; D remains ambiguous. CDR1 and CDR2 (germline): SGHTA, FQGNSA. Trimming removed 2 bases at V and 5 bases at J, with 10 bases between. The CDR3 contains 14 residues. CDR3 nucleotides: TGTGCCAGCAGCTTATCGGGAGTGGATCAGCCCCAGCATTTT. Protein sequence: CASSLSGVDQPQHF.

The chain carries TRBV30 and TRBJ2-7, with D possibly matching TRBD2 (5 bases). V shed 2 bases and J shed 2 bases, with 10 bases lying between them. The CDR3 runs 13 residues. Germline V gives CDR1 GTSNPN, CDR2 SVGIG (reference sequence). The CDR3 nucleotides are TGTGCCTGGAGTCAGGACTCCGCCTACGAGCAGTACTTC. This translates into CAWSQDSAYEQYF.

In its sample, this clone was seen once. The chain uses TRBV6-4 and TRBJ2-3, with a weak D call TRBD1 (6 bases). The CDR3 loop spans 15 amino acids. In germline, CDR1 is MRHNA, CDR2 SNTAGT. Trimming took off 6 bases at V and 0 bases at J, with 13 bases between the two ends. CDR3 loop: CASSRGRSSTDTQYF. For the CDR3, the DNA is TGTGCCAGCAGCAGGGGCAGGAGTAGCACAGATACGCAGTATTTT.

J is TRBJ2-1 and V is TRBV9; D unresolved. The germline CDR1 and CDR2 sequences are SGDLS and YYNGEE. V shed 0 bases and J shed 3 bases, with 10 bases lying between them. This CDR3 is built from 15 residues. This CDR3 reads CASSVGSLNYNEQFF. The CDR3 region has the DNA TGTGCCAGCAGCGTAGGGTCACTGAACTACAATGAGCAGTTCTTC.

V and J are TRBV4-2 and TRBJ1-5; perhaps TRBD1 as D (6 bases). Between the trimmed V and J ends, which lost 0 bases and 10 bases, there was a span of 22 bases. From germline, CDR1 is LGHNA and CDR2 YNFKEQ. This CDR3 is 17 amino acids long. CDR3 DNA: TGTGCCAGCAGCCAAGATAAGTACGCGGGTCTAGGGGGACCCCAGCATTTT. This translates into CASSQDKYAGLGGPQHF.

The chain employs TRBV25-1 and TRBJ1-1; D possibly corresponds to TRBD1 (5 bases). Trimming left V 4 bases short and J 5 bases short, with 14 bases between. Germline V gene lookup returns CDR1 MGHDK and CDR2 SYGVNS. CDR3 size: 14 residues. The CDR3 sequence: CASSVPGYSTEAFF. The CDR3 DNA is TGTGCCAGCAGTGTCCCAGGGTATAGTACTGAAGCTTTCTTT.

The chain has TRBV7-2 and TRBJ2-2; 9 bases match TRBD2. The CDR3 has 14 amino acids. The V and J ends lost 6 bases and 7 bases, in that order; junction bases with no gene match: 6. Germline CDR1 SGHTA, CDR2 FQGNSA. CDR3 amino acids: CASSPGLAFGELFF. Written as DNA, the CDR3 is TGTGCCAGCAGTCCAGGACTAGCGTTCGGGGAGCTGTTTTTT.

The DNA for the CDR3 is TGTGCCAGCAGTTTTAGCGGGGGGGACACAGATACGCAGTATTTT. It translates to CASSFSGGDTDTQYF. The rearrangement joins TRBV6-5 to TRBJ2-3; 11 bases are shared with TRBD2. The junction had 2 bases not matched to a gene; V was cut back by 4 bases and J by 2 bases. Germline CDR1 and CDR2: MNHEY and SVGAGI. The CDR3 totals 15 residues.

A single count supports this clone. The rearrangement uses TRBV7-2 and TRBJ2-3, with 8 bases matching TRBD2. Per the germline V gene, CDR1 is SGHTA and CDR2 is FQGNSA. V was clipped by 1 base and J by 6 bases; unmatched bases: 3. The CDR3 contains 14 residues. The CDR3 DNA follows: TGTGCCAGCAGCTTAGTTGCGGGGGGTGATACGCAGTATTTT. Encoded protein: CASSLVAGGDTQYF.

The chain couples TRBV2 to TRBJ1-1; 9 bases map to TRBD1. Germline-derived CDR1 and CDR2 are SNHLY and FYNNEI. The CDR3 is 16 amino acids. The trim removed 8 bases at V and 2 bases at J, leaving 12 bases unmatched. CDR3 loop: CASGRDRVYGNTEAFF. As DNA, the CDR3 is TGTGCCAGCGGCCGGGACAGGGTCTATGGAAACACTGAAGCTTTCTTT. Supplemented by reference TRBV2 and TRBJ1-1, the full variable domain reads EPEVTQTPSHQVTQMGQEVILRCVPISNHLYFYWYRQILGQKVEFLVSFYNNEISEKSEIFDDQFSVERPDGSNFTLKIRSTKLEDSAMYFCASGRDRVYGNTEAFFGQGTRLTVV.

This clone occurred once. This chain links TRBV6-5 with TRBJ1-4; tentative D call: TRBD1 (6 bases). The CDR3 length is 16 residues. V shed 1 base and J shed 5 bases, with 14 bases lying between them. The V gene's germline CDR1 is MNHEY and CDR2 SVGAGI. The CDR3 bases are TGTGCCAGCAGTTACTTCAAGGACAGCCGGAATGAAAAACTGTTTTTT. Translated, it gives CASSYFKDSRNEKLFF.

The rearrangement joins TRBV9 to TRBJ2-1, with 9 positions matching TRBD2. Per the germline V gene, CDR1 is SGDLS and CDR2 is YYNGEE. V gave up 3 bases and J gave up 9 bases; unmatched junction bases: 16. The CDR3 is 17 residues long. In nucleotides, the CDR3 is TGTGCCAGCAGCGCCCGACTAGCGGAACGTATGTCCAGTGAGCAGTTCTTC. Its protein is CASSARLAERMSSEQFF.

The CDR3 spells CASRRDRVEEQYF. The CDR3, as DNA: TGTGCCAGCAGACGCGACAGGGTAGAGGAGCAGTACTTC. V gene TRBV5-4 combines with J gene TRBJ2-7, with 7 bases fitting TRBD1. Trimming removed 5 bases from V and 7 bases from J; junction bases left unmatched: 9. Germline-derived CDR1 and CDR2 are SGHNT and YYREEE (reference sequence). The CDR3 is 13 residues long.

The chain couples TRBV5-1 to TRBJ2-5; 7 bases are a match to TRBD2. CDR1 and CDR2 from the germline V gene are SGHRS and YFSETQ. The CDR3 extends over 14 amino acids. The V and J ends lost 4 bases and 5 bases, in that order; junction bases with no gene match: 8. The CDR3 DNA follows: TGCGCCAGCAGCAGAGCGGGAACGGAGGAGACCCAGTACTTC. Protein: CASSRAGTEETQYF.

The J gene is TRBJ2-1, the V gene TRBV5-4, with 16 bases that match TRBD2. J lost 1 base, V lost 5 bases, and 9 bases had no gene match. Per germline, CDR1 SGHNT and CDR2 YYREEE (reference sequence). The CDR3 runs 19 residues. This chain's CDR3 is CASSKGLAGGRRSYNEQFF. CDR3 nucleotide sequence: TGTGCCAGCAGTAAGGGACTAGCGGGAGGGAGGCGGTCCTACAATGAGCAGTTCTTC.

For the CDR3, the DNA is TGTGCCAGCTCACCACCGGGACAGGGAAATTCACCCCTCCACTTT. Translation gives CASSPPGQGNSPLHF. The chain is built from TRBV18 and TRBJ1-6, with 9 bases identical to TRBD1. This CDR3 spans 15 amino acids. The V gene end was trimmed by 0 bases and the J gene end by 7 bases; junction bases not matched to a gene: 1. Germline assignment: CDR1 KGHSH and CDR2 LQKENI.

This clone was detected only once. The V gene is TRBV5-5, the J gene TRBJ1-5, with D maybe TRBD1 (6 bases). The germline gives CDR1 SGHKS, CDR2 YYEKEE (reference sequence). The V end was cut by 2 bases, the J end by 3 bases, with 12 bases between. The CDR3 covers 15 residues. The CDR3 DNA reads TGTGCCAGCAGCTTCAAAGGGGGTGACAATCAGCCCCAGCATTTT. Its protein is CASSFKGGDNQPQHF.

J is TRBJ1-1 and V is TRBV1; the table's TRBD1 call for D was not verified on the DNA. TRBV1 is tagged as a pseudogene. This CDR3 contains 13 residues. The CDR3 spells CTSSHGTATEAFF. In nucleotides, the CDR3 is TGCACCAGCAGCCACGGGACAGCAACTGAAGCTTTCTTT.

This rearrangement joins TRBV2 to TRBJ1-5, with 8 bases that match TRBD1. The CDR3 runs to 13 residues. Germline trimming cut 6 bases from V and 6 bases from J; bases unmatched to any gene: 4. Germline V gene data show CDR1 as SNHLY and CDR2 as FYNNEI. The CDR3 here is CASSIQGGQPQHF. CDR3 sequence (DNA): TGTGCCAGCAGCATACAGGGGGGTCAGCCCCAGCATTTT.

The rearrangement joins TRBV19 to TRBJ2-5; D ambiguous. The CDR3 runs 14 residues. From germline, CDR1 is LNHDA and CDR2 SQIVND (reference sequence). V lost 1 base to trimming and J lost 5 bases, with 11 bases between them. The CDR3 nucleotides read TGTGCCAGTAGTATAGGGGCCAGAAGGGAGACCCAGTACTTC. Translated: CASSIGARRETQYF.

The chain links TRBV3-1 (or the pseudogene TRBV3-2) to TRBJ2-2; 9 bases line up with TRBD2. J was trimmed by 0 bases and V by 2 bases; bases with no gene match: 4. In germline, CDR1 is LGHDT, CDR2 YNNKEL (reference sequence). This CDR3 spans 17 amino acids. CDR3 DNA sequence: TGTGCCAGCAGCCAATCCCGACTAGCGGCGAACACCGGGGAGCTGTTTTTT. As protein: CASSQSRLAANTGELFF.

The genes are TRBV11-2 and TRBJ1-4, with D unclear. Between the trimmed V and J ends, which lost 6 bases and 0 bases, there was a span of 11 bases. There are 15 residues in the CDR3. Germline CDR1 and CDR2: SGHAT and FQNNGV. CDR3 nucleotide sequence: TGTGCCAGCAGTAGTCGCGCCCCAACTAATGAAAAACTGTTTTTT. Its translation: CASSSRAPTNEKLFF.

As to this clone: The sample carries other DNA sequences with the same CDR3. The rearrangement uses TRBV19 and TRBJ1-5; D unresolved. The length of the CDR3 is 15 residues. Germline values: CDR1 LNHDA, CDR2 SQIVND (reference sequence). Deletions cut 0 bases from V and 4 bases from J, with 10 bases between. CDR3 region: CASSIDGGSNQPQHF. The DNA of the CDR3 is TGTGCCAGTAGTATAGACGGAGGGAGTAATCAGCCCCAGCATTTT.

V usage is TRBV9 and J usage is TRBJ1-1; 7 nucleotides align to TRBD1. The V gene end was trimmed by 4 bases and the J gene end by 3 bases; junction bases not matched to a gene: 6. Germline V CDR1 and CDR2: SGDLS, YYNGEE. CDR3 size: 14 residues. CDR3 DNA sequence: TGTGCCAGCAGCCCTGACAGGGTTGACACTGAAGCTTTCTTT. Protein product: CASSPDRVDTEAFF.

The chain uses TRBV7-9 and TRBJ2-1, with 11 nucleotides matching TRBD1. There are 14 residues in the CDR3. In germline, CDR1 is SEHNR, CDR2 FQNEAQ (reference sequence). The V gene end was trimmed by 6 bases and the J gene end by 6 bases; junction bases not matched to a gene: 4. CDR3 region: CASSGQGAVNEQFF. CDR3 bases: TGTGCCAGCAGTGGACAGGGGGCGGTCAATGAGCAGTTCTTC.

This clone was observed a few times. Other DNA sequences in this specimen translate into the identical CDR3. CDR3 DNA sequence: TGTGCCAGCAGTTACAGGCAGGGAAGAGGCAACACTGAAGCTTTCTTT. It yields the protein CASSYRQGRGNTEAFF. V usage is TRBV6-5 and J usage is TRBJ1-1, with TRBD1 as a possible D gene (5 bases). This CDR3 is 16 amino acids long. The ends were cut back, 2 bases at V and 2 bases at J, with 15 bases in the middle. Looked up from germline, CDR1 is MNHEY and CDR2 is SVGAGI.